This entry lists 8 T cell receptor beta chains sequenced from one sample in a study of PD-L1 blockade in urothelial cancer. Only in-frame clones appear in the TCRdb table, and some are missing; sequencing was by immunoSEQ multiplex PCR. This sample has about 80,000 clones; about 90% occur once, and the top ten carry roughly 6.1%. The sample consisted of PBMCs, taken around atezolizumab (anti-PD-L1) treatment. The receptors here all came from a woman in her 70s with urothelial cancer.

This chain connects TRBV28 to TRBJ2-7; 8 bases align to TRBD2. The trim removed 4 bases at V and 4 bases at J, leaving 12 bases unmatched. This CDR3 contains 16 residues. The germline gives CDR1 MDHEN, CDR2 SYDVKM. Written as DNA, the CDR3 is TGTGCCAGCAGTTCACAATCGAGCGGGAGAGAATACGAGCAGTACTTC. It codes for CASSSQSSGREYEQYF. Combining the CDR3 with reference TRBV28 and TRBJ2-7 gives the whole variable domain DVKVTQSSRYLVKRTGEKVFLECVQDMDHENMFWYRQDPGLGLRLIYFSYDVKMKEKGDIPEGYSVSREKKERFSLILESASTNQTSMYLCASSSQSSGREYEQYFGPGTRLTVT.

CDR3 DNA: TGCGCCATCGGACAGGGGATAGGAGAGACCCAGTACTTC. Translating gives CAIGQGIGETQYF. The gene calls are TRBV4-1 and TRBJ2-5, with 9 bases aligning to TRBD1. This CDR3 is 13 amino acids long. J gave up 4 bases and V 10 bases, and 7 bases lay outside the gene matches. Germline V CDR1 and CDR2: MGHRA, YSYEKL.

The V and J genes are TRBV9 and TRBJ1-2, with 9 bases that match TRBD1. Trimming at V came to 0 bases and at J to 4 bases, leaving 4 bases not matched to a gene. Germline V CDR1 and CDR2: SGDLS, YYNGEE. This CDR3 region has 15 residues. The CDR3: CASSVAPTGGYGYTF. The CDR3 nucleotides read TGTGCCAGCAGCGTAGCCCCGACAGGGGGCTATGGCTACACCTTC.

This chain uses TRBV15 with TRBJ2-7, with a tentative D call TRBD2 (6 bases). Germline lookup yields CDR1 LNHNV and CDR2 YYDKDF (reference sequence). The ends were cut back, 6 bases at V and 0 bases at J, with 9 bases in the middle. This CDR3 comprises 13 residues. DNA of the CDR3: TGTGCCACCAGAGGAGGGAGCTCCTACGAGCAGTACTTC. Translating gives CATRGGSSYEQYF.

The CDR3 coding sequence is TGCGCCAGCAGCTTGCTAGCGGGACGCACAGATACGCAGTATTTT. It is translated as CASSLLAGRTDTQYF. The chain joins TRBV5-1 to TRBJ2-3; TRBD2 agrees at 9 bases. With 1 base clipped from V and 1 base from J, the junction kept 1 base outside the gene matches. The V gene's germline CDR1 is SGHRS and CDR2 YFSETQ. The CDR3 has 15 residues.

The chain has TRBV10-2 and TRBJ1-6; no firm D call. Germline-derived CDR1 and CDR2 are WSHSY and SAAADI. V was trimmed by 2 bases and J by 10 bases, leaving 9 bases between them. This CDR3 spans 13 amino acids. Here the CDR3 DNA reads TGCGCCAGCAGTGAGGCAGAACGATCACCCCTCCACTTT. Translating it yields CASSEAERSPLHF.

The chain is built from TRBV13 and TRBJ1-5; 7 nucleotides align to TRBD1. J gave up 0 bases and V 5 bases, and 22 bases lay outside the gene matches. The CDR3 is 21 residues long. CDR1 and CDR2 (germline): PRHDT, FYEKMQ (reference sequence). The CDR3 region has the DNA TGTGCCAGCAGCCGTTCTATACAGGGGAAAATCGACTATTATAGCAATCAGCCCCAGCATTTT. As protein: CASSRSIQGKIDYYSNQPQHF.

The J gene is TRBJ1-1, the V gene TRBV6-8, with TRBD1 as a possible D gene (6 bases). This CDR3 is built from 15 residues. Trimming removed 1 base from V and 4 bases from J, with 13 bases in between. Germline lookup yields CDR1 MNHGY and CDR2 SAAAGT. The CDR3 DNA follows: TGTGCCAGCAGTTACTTAACAGGGCTGGCCACTGAAGCTTTCTTT. It yields the protein CASSYLTGLATEAFF.